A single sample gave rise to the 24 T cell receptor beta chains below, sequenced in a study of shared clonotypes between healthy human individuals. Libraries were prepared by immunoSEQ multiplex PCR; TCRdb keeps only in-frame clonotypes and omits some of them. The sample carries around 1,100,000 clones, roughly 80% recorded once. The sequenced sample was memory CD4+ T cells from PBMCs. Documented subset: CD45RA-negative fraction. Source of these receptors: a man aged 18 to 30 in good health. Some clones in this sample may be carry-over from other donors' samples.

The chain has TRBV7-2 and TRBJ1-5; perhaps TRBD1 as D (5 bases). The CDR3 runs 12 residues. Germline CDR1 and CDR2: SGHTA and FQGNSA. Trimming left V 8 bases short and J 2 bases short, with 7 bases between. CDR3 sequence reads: CASGAGNQPQHF. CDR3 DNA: TGTGCCAGCGGGGCAGGCAATCAGCCCCAGCATTTT. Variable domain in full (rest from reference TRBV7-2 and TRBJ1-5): GAGVSQSPSNKVTEKGKDVELRCDPISGHTALYWYRQSLGQGLEFLIYFQGNSAPDKSGLPSDRFSAERTGGSVSTLTIQRTQQEDSAVYLCASGAGNQPQHFGDGTRLSIL.

CDR3 nucleotides: TGTGCCAGCAGCCGCCCGTCGCAGCGGAGCACAGATACGCAGTATTTT. It encodes CASSRPSQRSTDTQYF. The V and J genes are TRBV7-8 and TRBJ2-3; tentative D call: TRBD2 (5 bases). Trimming stripped 5 bases from V and 0 bases from J, with 15 bases between. The CDR3 spans 16 residues. CDR1 is SGHVS and CDR2 is FQNEAQ in the germline V gene.

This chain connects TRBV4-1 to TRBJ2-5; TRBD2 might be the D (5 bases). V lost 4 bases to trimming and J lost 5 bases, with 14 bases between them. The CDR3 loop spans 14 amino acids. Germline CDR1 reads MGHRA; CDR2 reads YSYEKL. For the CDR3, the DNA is TGCGCCAGCAGCCCCGAGGAGCGGCGCGAGACCCAGTACTTC. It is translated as CASSPEERRETQYF.

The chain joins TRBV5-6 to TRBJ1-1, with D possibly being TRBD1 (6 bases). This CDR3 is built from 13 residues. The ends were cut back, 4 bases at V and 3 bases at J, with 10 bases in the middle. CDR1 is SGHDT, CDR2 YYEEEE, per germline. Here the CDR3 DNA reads TGTGCCAGCAGCACAGGGCGGGACACTGAAGCTTTCTTT. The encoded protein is CASSTGRDTEAFF.

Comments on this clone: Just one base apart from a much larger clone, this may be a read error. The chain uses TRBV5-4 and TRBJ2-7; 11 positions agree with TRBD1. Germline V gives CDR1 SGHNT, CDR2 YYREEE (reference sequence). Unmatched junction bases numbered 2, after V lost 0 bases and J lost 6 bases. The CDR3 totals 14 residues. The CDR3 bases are TGTGCCAGCAGCTTGGGGACAGGGGGCGCCGAGCAGTACTTC. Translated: CASSLGTGGAEQYF.

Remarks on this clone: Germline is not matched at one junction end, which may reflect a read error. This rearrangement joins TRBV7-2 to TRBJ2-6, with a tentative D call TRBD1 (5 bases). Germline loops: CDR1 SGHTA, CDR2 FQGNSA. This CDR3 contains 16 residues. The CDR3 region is CASSQDKGSGANVLTF. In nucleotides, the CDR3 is TGCGCCAGCAGCCAAGATAAGGGGTCTGGGGCCAACGTCCTGACTTTC.

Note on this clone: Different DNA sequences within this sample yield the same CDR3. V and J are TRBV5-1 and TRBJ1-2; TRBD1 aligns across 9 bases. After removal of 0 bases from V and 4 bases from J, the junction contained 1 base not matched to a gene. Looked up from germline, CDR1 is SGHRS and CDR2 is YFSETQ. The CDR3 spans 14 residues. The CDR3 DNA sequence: TGCGCCAGCAGCTTGGGACAGGGGGGCTATGGCTACACCTTC. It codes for CASSLGQGGYGYTF.

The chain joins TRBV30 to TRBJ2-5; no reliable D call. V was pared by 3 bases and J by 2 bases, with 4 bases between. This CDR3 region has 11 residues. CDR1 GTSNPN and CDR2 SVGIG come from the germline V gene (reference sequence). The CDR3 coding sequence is TGTGCCTGGAGCCAACAAGAGACCCAGTACTTC. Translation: CAWSQQETQYF.

The CDR3 bases are TGTGCCAGCAGCCAATCCACAGGGGGGTACACCGGGGAGCTGTTTTTT. This gives the protein CASSQSTGGYTGELFF. The V gene is TRBV4-2, the J gene TRBJ2-2; 8 bases are shared with TRBD1. The CDR3 spans 16 residues. Germline V gene sequence: CDR1 LGHNA, CDR2 YNFKEQ. The J segment lost 3 bases and the V segment lost 2 bases, leaving 5 bases of the junction unmatched.

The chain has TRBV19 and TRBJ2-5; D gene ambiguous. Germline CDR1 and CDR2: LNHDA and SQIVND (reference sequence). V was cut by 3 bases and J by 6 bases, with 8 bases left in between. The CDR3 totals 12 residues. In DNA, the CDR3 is TGTGCCAGTAGTATGAACGAGAAGACCCAGTACTTC. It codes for CASSMNEKTQYF.

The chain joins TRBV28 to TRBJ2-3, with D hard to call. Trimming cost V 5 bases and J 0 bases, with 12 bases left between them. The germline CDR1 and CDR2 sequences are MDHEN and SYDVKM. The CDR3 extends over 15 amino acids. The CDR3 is CASSNGGVSTDTQYF. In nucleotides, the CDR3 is TGTGCCAGCAGTAATGGCGGAGTGAGCACAGATACGCAGTATTTT.

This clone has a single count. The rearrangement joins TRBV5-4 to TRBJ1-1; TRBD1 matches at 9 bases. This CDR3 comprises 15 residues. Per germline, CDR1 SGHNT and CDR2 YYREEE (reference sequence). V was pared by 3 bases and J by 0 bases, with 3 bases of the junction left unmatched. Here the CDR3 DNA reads TGTGCCAGCAGCTCGGGACAGGGTCTGAACACTGAAGCTTTCTTT. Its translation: CASSSGQGLNTEAFF. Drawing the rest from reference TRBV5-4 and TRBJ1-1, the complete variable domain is ETGVTQSPTHLIKTRGQQVTLRCSSQSGHNTVSWYQQALGQGPQFIFQYYREEENGRGNFPPRFSGLQFPNYSSELNVNALELDDSALYLCASSSGQGLNTEAFFGQGTRLTVV.

Here the CDR3 reads CAASGTGGNYGYTF. For the CDR3, the DNA is TGTGCCGCGTCCGGGACAGGGGGCAACTATGGCTACACCTTC. The rearrangement uses TRBV10-3 and TRBJ1-2; TRBD1 agrees at 12 bases. Germline CDR1 ENHRY, CDR2 SYGVKD. The V segment lost 11 bases and the J segment 2 bases; nucleotides outside the gene matches: 6. The CDR3 contains 14 residues.

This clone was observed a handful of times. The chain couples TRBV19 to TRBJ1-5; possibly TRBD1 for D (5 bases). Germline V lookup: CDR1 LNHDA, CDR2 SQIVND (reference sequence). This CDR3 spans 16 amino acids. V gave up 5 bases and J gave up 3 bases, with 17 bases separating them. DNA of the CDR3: TGTGCCAGTAGTTCTCCGTCTGCAGGGAACAATCAGCCCCAGCATTTT. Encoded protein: CASSSPSAGNNQPQHF.

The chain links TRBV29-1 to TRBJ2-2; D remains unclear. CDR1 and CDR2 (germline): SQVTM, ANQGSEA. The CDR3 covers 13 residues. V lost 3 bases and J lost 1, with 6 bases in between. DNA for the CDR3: TGCAGCGTTGATGCGCTGAACACCGGGGAGCTGTTTTTT. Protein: CSVDALNTGELFF.

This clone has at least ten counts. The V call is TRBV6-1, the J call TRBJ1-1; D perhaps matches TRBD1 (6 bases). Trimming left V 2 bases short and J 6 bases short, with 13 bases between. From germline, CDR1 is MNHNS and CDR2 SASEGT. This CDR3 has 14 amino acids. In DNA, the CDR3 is TGTGCCAGCAGTGAACAGGGGAGGGGCTCTGAAGCTTTCTTT. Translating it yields CASSEQGRGSEAFF.

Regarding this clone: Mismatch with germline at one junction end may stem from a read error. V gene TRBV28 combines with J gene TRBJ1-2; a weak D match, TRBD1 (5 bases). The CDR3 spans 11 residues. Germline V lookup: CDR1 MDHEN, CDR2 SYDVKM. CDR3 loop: CASSLQGPLSF. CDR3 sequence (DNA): TGTGCCAGCAGTTTACAGGGCCCGTTATCCTTC.

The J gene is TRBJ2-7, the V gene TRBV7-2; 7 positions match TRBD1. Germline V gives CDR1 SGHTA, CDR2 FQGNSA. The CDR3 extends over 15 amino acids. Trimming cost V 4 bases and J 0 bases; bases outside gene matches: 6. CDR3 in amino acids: CASSSGQEPSYEQYF. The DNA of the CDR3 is TGTGCCAGCAGCTCCGGACAGGAACCCTCCTACGAGCAGTACTTC.

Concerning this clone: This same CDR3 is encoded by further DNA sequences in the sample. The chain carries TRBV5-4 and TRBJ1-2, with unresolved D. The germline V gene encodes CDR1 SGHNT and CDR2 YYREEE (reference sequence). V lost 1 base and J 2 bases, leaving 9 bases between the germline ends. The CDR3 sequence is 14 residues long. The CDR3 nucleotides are TGTGCCAGCAGCTTGAGGACGGTAAACTATGGCTACACCTTC. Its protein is CASSLRTVNYGYTF.

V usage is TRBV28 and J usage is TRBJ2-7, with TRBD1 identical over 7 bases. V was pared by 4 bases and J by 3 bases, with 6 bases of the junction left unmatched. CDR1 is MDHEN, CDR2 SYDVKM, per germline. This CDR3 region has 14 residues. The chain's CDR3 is CASSSYRGLYEQYF. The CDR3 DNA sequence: TGTGCCAGCAGTTCCTACAGGGGTCTCTACGAGCAGTACTTC.

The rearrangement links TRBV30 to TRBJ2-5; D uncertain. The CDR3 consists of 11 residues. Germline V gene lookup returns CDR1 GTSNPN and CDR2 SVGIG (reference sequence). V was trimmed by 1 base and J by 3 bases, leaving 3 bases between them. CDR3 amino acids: CAWSAKETQYF. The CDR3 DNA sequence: TGTGCCTGGAGTGCAAAAGAGACCCAGTACTTC.

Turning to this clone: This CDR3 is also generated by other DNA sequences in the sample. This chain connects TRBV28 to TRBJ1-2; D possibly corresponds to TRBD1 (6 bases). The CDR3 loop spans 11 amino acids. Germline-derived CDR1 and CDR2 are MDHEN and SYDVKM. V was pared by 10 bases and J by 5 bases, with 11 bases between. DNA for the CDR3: TGTGCCACCTCCAGGGGTTATGGCTACACCTTC. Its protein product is CATSRGYGYTF.

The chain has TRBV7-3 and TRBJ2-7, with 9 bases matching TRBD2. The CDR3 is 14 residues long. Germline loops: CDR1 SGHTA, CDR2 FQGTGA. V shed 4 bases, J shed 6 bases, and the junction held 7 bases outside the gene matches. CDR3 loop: CASSSSSGMAEQYF. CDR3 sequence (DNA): TGTGCCAGCAGCTCCTCTAGCGGGATGGCCGAGCAGTACTTC.

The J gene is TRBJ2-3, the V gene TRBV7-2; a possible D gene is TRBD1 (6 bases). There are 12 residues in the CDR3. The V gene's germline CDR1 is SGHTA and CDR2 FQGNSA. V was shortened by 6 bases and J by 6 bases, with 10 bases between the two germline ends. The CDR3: CASRGGQDTQYF. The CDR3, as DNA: TGTGCCAGCAGAGGGGGTCAGGATACGCAGTATTTT.